Described below is a single T cell receptor beta chain sequence and its context. Its specificity is unknown. The sample is drawn from a study of OX40 agonist ivuxolimab in advanced cancers. Study in general: People in dose escalation had one of these cancers: hepatocellular carcinoma, melanoma, renal cell or head and neck cancer. Patients were 82.7% male with ages roughly 20 to 85, mean roughly 55.

Profiling relied on immunoSEQ multiplex PCR, and the TCRdb table lists in-frame clones only, not all of them. Here the sample spans over 50,000 clones, over 80% being singletons. Study-level points and caveats: Clonal expansion was seen in CD4+ and CD8+ blood T cells by week 6 at 0.1 to 3.0 mg/kg.

Blood specimens came from baseline, cycle 4 day 1, and cycle 7 day 1. Trimming took 7 bases from V and 4 from J, leaving 13 bases between them. The CDR3 contains 13 residues. Germline V CDR1 and CDR2: LNHDA, SQIVND (reference sequence). The V and J genes are TRBV19 and TRBJ1-1; D not certain. This clonotype was obtained from an adult with an advanced solid tumor such as melanoma, head and neck, liver or kidney cancer. The material was CD4+ or CD8+ T cells sorted from blood, obtained in a trial of the OX40 agonist ivuxolimab. DNA of the CDR3: TGTGCCAGTACCCCCGGGCCACGCACTGAAGCTTTCTTT. Amino acids: CASTPGPRTEAFF.